A single sample gave rise to the 9 T cell receptor beta chains below, sequenced in a study of blood T cell repertoires in COVID-19. Assay used: immunoSEQ multiplex PCR; TCRdb lists only in-frame clones, some missing. Of 300,000 to 400,000 clones in the sample, about 93% were seen once. Material for sequencing was peripheral blood. The receptor set was obtained from a woman aged 18-29 years who had recovered from COVID-19.

The V gene is TRBV7-2, the J gene TRBJ2-1, with a weak D call TRBD2 (6 bases). There are 15 residues in the CDR3. Per germline, CDR1 SGHTA and CDR2 FQGNSA. Trimming pared 4 bases from V and 7 bases from J, leaving 17 bases between. The CDR3 sequence: CASSSPWRVLNEQFF. The CDR3, as DNA: TGTGCCAGCAGCTCCCCATGGAGGGTACTAAATGAGCAGTTCTTC. Full variable domain (outside the CDR3, taken from reference TRBV7-2 and TRBJ2-1): GAGVSQSPSNKVTEKGKDVELRCDPISGHTALYWYRQSLGQGLEFLIYFQGNSAPDKSGLPSDRFSAERTGGSVSTLTIQRTQQEDSAVYLCASSSPWRVLNEQFFGPGTRLTVL.

The CDR3 nucleotides are TGTGCCAGCAGTTTAGGAGTCACTGAAGCTTTCTTT. It codes for CASSLGVTEAFF. The rearrangement joins TRBV12-3 or TRBV12-4 to TRBJ1-1; D is unclear. This CDR3 comprises 12 residues. Trimming left V 1 base short and J 4 bases short, with 4 bases between.

V and J are TRBV6-5 and TRBJ2-1; a weak D match, TRBD2 (5 bases). Trimming took 9 bases from V and 4 from J, leaving 16 bases between them. CDR1 and CDR2 from the germline V gene are MNHEY and SVGAGI. The CDR3 runs 14 residues. The CDR3 loop reads CASGETVRYNEQFF. The CDR3 coding sequence is TGTGCCAGTGGGGAGACGGTGAGATACAATGAGCAGTTCTTC.

The chain carries TRBV3-1 (or the pseudogene TRBV3-2) and TRBJ2-1, with a tentative D call TRBD2 (6 bases). Germline V CDR1 and CDR2: LGHDT, YNNKEL (reference sequence). The length of the CDR3 is 15 residues. The V end lost 1 base, the J end lost 5 bases, and 12 bases lay between the germline ends. The CDR3 DNA reads TGTGCCAGCAGCCAAGGAGGCGGGATGCACAATGAGCAGTTCTTC. Translated: CASSQGGGMHNEQFF.

The rearrangement links TRBV19 to TRBJ1-1; D is unresolved. V dropped 6 bases and J dropped 2 bases, with 16 bases sitting between them. In germline, CDR1 is LNHDA, CDR2 SQIVND (reference sequence). The length of the CDR3 is 15 residues. The CDR3, as DNA: TGTGCCAGTAGCAAACCGGGCGAGGGCAACACTGAAGCTTTCTTT. This sequence encodes CASSKPGEGNTEAFF.

Notes on this clone: It is unclear where the CDR3 begins or ends on the DNA, so no DNA is shown, and the CDR3 is as TCRdb lists it. The chain employs TRBV30 and TRBJ1-1. Germline CDR1 and CDR2: GTSNPN and SVGIG (reference sequence). With termini counted, the CDR3 has 14 amino acids. CDR3 region: CAWSVSLWDSGAFF.

The chain couples TRBV4-1 to TRBJ1-5; D perhaps matches TRBD1 (5 bases). Per germline, CDR1 MGHRA and CDR2 YSYEKL. This CDR3 comprises 15 residues. Trimming took 1 base from V and 7 from J, leaving 14 bases between them. CDR3 sequence: CASSQAPREGQPQHF. The CDR3 bases are TGCGCCAGCAGCCAAGCCCCCAGGGAGGGACAGCCCCAGCATTTT.

The V gene is TRBV27, the J gene TRBJ1-4; 9 bases are shared with TRBD1. With V trimmed by 6 bases and J by 6 bases, 8 bases remained unmatched. This CDR3 comprises 15 residues. Germline CDR1 is MNHEY and CDR2 is SMNVEV (reference sequence). CDR3 amino acids: CASRLIQGAHEKLFF. The DNA for the CDR3 is TGTGCCAGCAGGTTAATACAGGGGGCTCATGAAAAACTGTTTTTT.

The chain recombines TRBV7-2 with TRBJ2-1, with D possibly matching TRBD1 (6 bases). Germline V gene sequence: CDR1 SGHTA, CDR2 FQGNSA. The V and J ends lost 4 bases and 5 bases respectively, with 12 bases between them. This CDR3 is 14 amino acids long. CDR3 loop: CASSYGRDNNEQFF. In DNA form, the CDR3 reads TGTGCCAGCAGCTATGGCCGGGACAACAATGAGCAGTTCTTC. The full variable domain, with the rest looked up from reference TRBV7-2 and TRBJ2-1, is GAGVSQSPSNKVTEKGKDVELRCDPISGHTALYWYRQSLGQGLEFLIYFQGNSAPDKSGLPSDRFSAERTGGSVSTLTIQRTQQEDSAVYLCASSYGRDNNEQFFGPGTRLTVL.